Given below is one TCR beta chain in context. Its antigen is unidentified. People who had autoimmune disease history or systemic immunosuppression were excluded. The investigators sampled blood at baseline, at cycle 4 day 1, and at cycle 7 day 1. Clones were read by immunoSEQ multiplex PCR, and TCRdb kept only the in-frame ones, dropping some. The sample has approximately 100,000 clones, around 91% seen once. The sample comes from a study of OX40 agonist ivuxolimab in advanced cancers. General study findings and limits: Dose levels from 0.1 to 3.0 mg/kg saw CD4+ and CD8+ blood T cells expand clonally by week 6. Among patients with partial responses at 0.1-3.0 mg/kg, clonal expansion was among the lowest.

Germline V gives CDR1 LNHDA, CDR2 SQIVND (reference sequence). The CDR3 has 14 amino acids. Trimming took off 7 bases at V and 1 base at J, with 8 bases between the two ends. The sequence derives from an adult with an advanced solid tumor such as melanoma, head and neck, liver or kidney cancer. The V gene is TRBV19, the J gene TRBJ2-6; D perhaps matches TRBD1 (5 bases). The sequenced sample was CD4+ or CD8+ T cells sorted from blood, obtained in a trial of the OX40 agonist ivuxolimab. Written as DNA, the CDR3 is TGTGCCAGTACTCCAGGGTCTGGGGCCAACGTCCTGACTTTC. Amino acids: CASTPGSGANVLTF.